A single sample gave rise to the 31 T cell receptor beta chains below, sequenced in a study of blood T cells in healthy people across ages. The use of a sample-barcoded 5' primer and a J-beta primer mix characterized a second PCR of roughly 7 to 11 cycles. TCRdb independently ran MiXCR on the 5' RACE reads; one entry per CDR3 protein. The table shows 1.8 million or so distinct CDR3 sequences, with roughly two fifths occurring only once. Sequenced material: blood. The origin of the receptors is a human donor in good health.

This clonotype occurred a few times. V is TRBV9 and J is TRBJ2-3; TRBD1 agrees at 12 bases. Trimming took 4 bases from V and 5 from J; bases not matched to a gene: 5. The CDR3 totals 15 residues. Per the germline V gene, CDR1 is SGDLS and CDR2 is YYNGEE. Here the CDR3 reads CASSPGTGGRDTQYF. The CDR3 DNA is TGTGCCAGCAGCCCAGGGACAGGGGGCAGAGATACGCAGTATTTT.

This clonotype has only a few counts. CDR3 residues: CASSLRGRGTQYF. CDR3 sequence (DNA): TGTGCCAGCAGTTTGCGGGGGCGGGGTACGCAGTATTTT. This chain links TRBV28 with TRBJ2-3, with D possibly matching TRBD2 (7 bases). Between the trimmed V and J ends, which lost 3 bases and 8 bases, there was a span of 12 bases. Germline assignment: CDR1 MDHEN and CDR2 SYDVKM. The CDR3 totals 13 residues.

The chain carries TRBV6-5 and TRBJ1-2; D remains ambiguous. Germline V gives CDR1 MNHEY, CDR2 SVGAGI. The CDR3 is made up of 13 amino acids. V was trimmed by 5 bases and J by 8 bases, leaving 15 bases between them. As DNA, the CDR3 is TGTGCCAGCAGTAACACGGACTCCAAGGGCTACACCTTC. As protein: CASSNTDSKGYTF.

The V gene is TRBV5-5, the J gene TRBJ2-1; D may match TRBD1 or TRBD2 (7 bases each). CDR3 length equals 15 residues. Germline CDR1 reads SGHKS; CDR2 reads YYEKEE (reference sequence). The ends were cut back, 5 bases at V and 8 bases at J, with 20 bases in the middle. This CDR3 is CASRSDREGGHEQFF. The CDR3 DNA follows: TGTGCCAGCAGGTCCGACAGGGAGGGGGGCCATGAGCAGTTCTTC.

CDR3 sequence: CASSQLAGQSYEQYF. In DNA, the CDR3 is TGTGCCAGCAGTCAATTAGCGGGGCAGTCCTACGAGCAGTACTTC. The chain joins TRBV6-2 or TRBV6-3 to TRBJ2-7; the match to TRBD2 covers 8 bases. V gave up 5 bases and J gave up 1 base; unmatched junction bases: 7. The CDR3 is made up of 15 amino acids. In germline, CDR1 is MNHEY, CDR2 SVGEGT.

This clonotype was counted at least ten times. This chain connects TRBV20-1 to TRBJ2-7, with D unresolved. The V gene's germline CDR1 is DFQATT and CDR2 SNEGSKA (reference sequence). The CDR3 totals 14 residues. The V end was cut by 3 bases, the J end by 0 bases, with 12 bases between. CDR3 sequence reads: CSASWAGSSYEQYF. The CDR3 DNA is TGCAGTGCTAGCTGGGCTGGAAGCTCCTACGAGCAGTACTTC.

The V call is TRBV5-1, the J call TRBJ2-4; TRBD1 is a possible D gene (5 bases). The J call is doubtful: the DNA matches TRBJ2-7 better. The CDR3 has 14 amino acids. The V gene's germline CDR1 is SGHRS and CDR2 YFSETQ. CDR3: CASSEVYQGHEQYF. The CDR3 coding sequence is TGCGCCAGCAGCGAGGTTTACCAGGGCCACGAGCAGTACTTC.

This clonotype was seen repeatedly, ten times or more. This CDR3 reads CASSLGGFPYGYTF. The CDR3 DNA is TGTGCCAGCAGTTTAGGGGGATTTCCCTATGGCTACACCTTC. The gene calls are TRBV27 and TRBJ1-2, with TRBD1 as a possible D gene (5 bases). V lost 2 bases and J lost 4, with 11 bases in between. The CDR3 has 14 amino acids. Germline-derived CDR1 and CDR2 are MNHEY and SMNVEV (reference sequence).

With respect to this clonotype: One end of the junction does not line up with germline, which may come from a read error. This chain connects TRBV28 to TRBJ2-7; no clear D gene. Germline-derived CDR1 and CDR2 are MDHEN and SYDVKM. This CDR3 is 14 amino acids long. DNA for the CDR3: TGTGCCTGCAGTTTAAACAGCCGCTCCTACGAGCAGTACTTC. It translates to CACSLNSRSYEQYF. Full variable domain (missing parts from reference TRBV28 and TRBJ2-7): DVKVTQSSRYLVKRTGEKVFLECVQDMDHENMFWYRQDPGLGLRLIYFSYDVKMKEKGDIPEGYSVSREKKERFSLILESASTNQTSMYLCACSLNSRSYEQYFGPGTRLTVT.

The CDR3 spells CASSLNRDPNEKLFF. As DNA, the CDR3 is TGCGCCAGCAGCCTAAACAGGGACCCGAATGAAAAACTGTTTTTT. The rearrangement joins TRBV4-1 to TRBJ1-4, with D possibly being TRBD1 (6 bases). Trimming removed 4 bases at V and 5 bases at J, with 14 bases between. Looked up from germline, CDR1 is MGHRA and CDR2 is YSYEKL. This CDR3 contains 15 residues.

The chain carries TRBV7-9 and TRBJ1-5; 10 bases align to TRBD1. Germline V gives CDR1 SEHNR, CDR2 FQNEAQ (reference sequence). This CDR3 is built from 14 residues. The J segment lost 6 bases and the V segment lost 9 bases, leaving 8 bases of the junction unmatched. CDR3 bases: TGTGCCAGTGGGGCCGACAGGGGGCCTCAGCCCCAGCATTTT. It specifies CASGADRGPQPQHF.

The chain couples TRBV20-1 to TRBJ2-5, with D tentatively TRBD1 (6 bases). The germline gives CDR1 DFQATT, CDR2 SNEGSKA (reference sequence). The CDR3 is 13 residues long. V lost 8 bases and J lost 2, with 15 bases in between. CDR3 residues: CSPQGNRQETQYF. The DNA of the CDR3 is TGCAGTCCACAGGGTAATCGGCAAGAGACCCAGTACTTC.

This clonotype appeared a few times. V and J are TRBV29-1 and TRBJ2-6; D unresolved. The germline V and J ends were trimmed by 4 bases and 0 bases, with 7 bases remaining between them. Germline lookup yields CDR1 SQVTM and CDR2 ANQGSEA. CDR3 length: 14 residues. The CDR3 DNA is TGCAGCGTTGGCGACAACTCTGGGGCCAACGTCCTGACTTTC. The encoded protein is CSVGDNSGANVLTF.

The rearrangement joins TRBV20-1 to TRBJ2-1; 7 nucleotides match TRBD1. The CDR3 spans 12 residues. Germline V gene lookup returns CDR1 DFQATT and CDR2 SNEGSKA (reference sequence). As DNA, the CDR3 is TGCAGCACCCATGACAGGGTCAATGAGCAGTTCTTC. This encodes CSTHDRVNEQFF.

This clonotype was observed at least ten times. This chain links TRBV7-3 with TRBJ2-7, with 8 bases that match TRBD1. Germline lookup yields CDR1 SGHTA and CDR2 FQGTGA. V lost 6 bases to trimming and J lost 6 bases; unmatched junction nucleotides: 7. This CDR3 is 13 amino acids long. The CDR3 region has the DNA TGTGCCAGCAGTCCCGGACAGGGCGGCGAGCAGTACTTC. Its protein is CASSPGQGGEQYF.

V usage is TRBV6-2 or TRBV6-3 and J usage is TRBJ1-5; the D gene is possibly TRBD2 (5 bases). The J call may be in error: the DNA end matches TRBJ2-3 better. From germline, CDR1 is MNHEY and CDR2 SVGEGT. The CDR3 loop spans 12 amino acids. CDR3 nucleotides: TGTGCCAGCAGCCCCAGAGGGCAGCCCCAGTATTTT. It translates to CASSPRGQPQYF.

CDR3 region: CASSVTDKEYNEQFF. In nucleotides, the CDR3 is TGTGCCAGCAGCGTGACAGACAAAGAATACAATGAGCAGTTCTTC. The J gene is TRBJ2-1, the V gene TRBV9, with TRBD1 as a possible D gene (5 bases). This CDR3 has 15 amino acids. The germline V and J ends were trimmed by 2 bases and 4 bases, with 13 bases remaining between them. Germline V lookup: CDR1 SGDLS, CDR2 YYNGEE.

The rearrangement links TRBV28 to TRBJ2-7; the D gene is possibly TRBD1 (6 bases). The CDR3 is 16 amino acids. Between the trimmed V and J ends, which lost 2 bases and 7 bases, there was a span of 21 bases. Germline CDR1 and CDR2: MDHEN and SYDVKM. The CDR3 coding sequence is TGTGCCAGCAGTTTAGACAGGAAATTATCCCACAATGAGCAGTACTTC. Its protein is CASSLDRKLSHNEQYF. Full variable domain (rest looked up from reference TRBV28 and TRBJ2-7): DVKVTQSSRYLVKRTGEKVFLECVQDMDHENMFWYRQDPGLGLRLIYFSYDVKMKEKGDIPEGYSVSREKKERFSLILESASTNQTSMYLCASSLDRKLSHNEQYFGPGTRLTVT.

This clonotype was seen more than once but under ten times. This sequence joins TRBV9 and TRBJ1-1, with D possibly matching TRBD1 (5 bases). The CDR3 has 18 amino acids. The germline CDR1 and CDR2 sequences are SGDLS and YYNGEE. Between the trimmed V and J ends, which lost 0 bases and 3 bases, there was a span of 21 bases. Written as DNA, the CDR3 is TGTGCCAGCAGCGTAGAATCGACAGCACCAACTAGATACACTGAAGCTTTCTTT. This codes for CASSVESTAPTRYTEAFF.

This chain uses TRBV4-1 with TRBJ2-1; unclear D gene. Trimming took 1 base from V and 8 from J, leaving 12 bases between them. Germline values: CDR1 MGHRA, CDR2 YSYEKL. This CDR3 contains 14 residues. The CDR3 nucleotides are TGCGCCAGCAGCCAAGTCAACGGTCCGGATGAGCAGTTCTTC. Its protein is CASSQVNGPDEQFF.

V gene TRBV6-6 combines with J gene TRBJ2-4, with D possibly TRBD1 on 6 matching bases. Trimming cost V 6 bases and J 16 bases, with 28 bases left between them. The germline CDR1 and CDR2 sequences are MNHNY and SVGAGI (reference sequence). CDR3 length: 15 amino acids. The CDR3 loop is CASRKDRSSPYEQYF. The CDR3 DNA reads as TGTGCCAGCAGGAAAGACAGGTCGAGCCCCTACGAGCAATACTTC.

V is TRBV9 and J is TRBJ2-4; D could derive from TRBD1 or TRBD2 (5 bases each). The germline CDR1 and CDR2 sequences are SGDLS and YYNGEE. The CDR3 is made up of 13 amino acids. Trimming cost V 7 bases and J 13 bases, with 21 bases left between them. This CDR3 reads CASGGSGWNEQYF. CDR3 DNA sequence: TGTGCCAGCGGGGGTTCTGGGTGGAATGAGCAGTACTTC. Complete variable domain (other parts from reference TRBV9 and TRBJ2-4): DSGVTQTPKHLITATGQRVTLRCSPRSGDLSVYWYQQSLDQGLQFLIQYYNGEERAKGNILERFSAQQFPDLHSELNLSSLELGDSALYFCASGGSGWNEQYFGAGTRLSVL.

The chain has TRBV6-5 and TRBJ2-7, with D perhaps TRBD1 or TRBD2 (5 bases each). This CDR3 spans 14 amino acids. Germline-derived CDR1 and CDR2 are MNHEY and SVGAGI. V was trimmed by 6 bases and J by 9 bases, leaving 21 bases between them. The CDR3 spells CASSPLGPGSGQYF. The CDR3 region has the DNA TGTGCCAGCAGCCCTTTGGGACCGGGATCAGGGCAGTACTTC.

This chain connects TRBV7-8 to TRBJ1-1; D might be TRBD1 (5 bases). The CDR3 is made up of 13 amino acids. Trimming took off 2 bases at V and 8 bases at J, with 12 bases between the two ends. Germline CDR1 SGHVS, CDR2 FQNEAQ. The CDR3 here is CASSLKRQWEAFF. The CDR3 region has the DNA TGTGCCAGCAGCTTAAAGAGACAGTGGGAAGCTTTCTTT.

The chain combines TRBV7-2 with TRBJ2-7; D gene uncertain. The CDR3 spans 14 residues. Trimming took 0 bases from V and 3 from J, leaving 9 bases between them. Germline loops: CDR1 SGHTA, CDR2 FQGNSA. The DNA for the CDR3 is TGTGCCAGCAGCTTAGCAGTACAGATCTACGAGCAGTACTTC. This translates into CASSLAVQIYEQYF.

The V call is TRBV6-5, the J call TRBJ1-4, with TRBD1 as a possible D gene (5 bases). The V gene lost 0 bases and the J gene lost 4 bases, with 12 bases spanning the gap. The CDR3 length is 16 residues. Per germline, CDR1 MNHEY and CDR2 SVGAGI. This chain's CDR3 is CASSYSGTAVNEKLFF. The CDR3 DNA reads TGTGCCAGCAGTTACTCCGGGACGGCGGTTAATGAAAAACTGTTTTTT.

The chain uses TRBV28 and TRBJ2-3; D perhaps matches TRBD2 (6 bases). V was trimmed by 5 bases and J by 0 bases, leaving 12 bases between them. The germline V gene encodes CDR1 MDHEN and CDR2 SYDVKM. The CDR3 extends over 15 amino acids. The CDR3 sequence is CASSRTSPSTDTQYF. CDR3 coding DNA: TGTGCCAGCAGTCGTACTAGCCCGAGCACAGATACGCAGTATTTT.

In this sample, this clonotype turned up many times. The V gene is TRBV7-2, the J gene TRBJ1-2, with D possibly being TRBD1 (5 bases). V lost 7 bases to trimming and J lost 1 base, with 13 bases between them. The germline V gene has CDR1 SGHTA and CDR2 FQGNSA. The CDR3 totals 14 residues. The CDR3: CASNQGGINYGYTF. In DNA form, the CDR3 reads TGTGCCAGCAATCAGGGAGGGATTAACTATGGCTACACCTTC.

V is TRBV25-1 and J is TRBJ2-1, with no clear D. Germline lookup yields CDR1 MGHDK and CDR2 SYGVNS. V was shortened by 2 bases and J by 7 bases, with 15 bases between the two germline ends. The CDR3 covers 15 residues. CDR3 sequence reads: CASSETRGGMNEQFF. The CDR3 DNA reads TGTGCCAGCAGTGAAACCCGCGGTGGAATGAATGAGCAGTTCTTC.

The table lists this clonotype with a few counts. The rearrangement joins TRBV3-1 to TRBJ1-2; the D is unclear. CDR3 length equals 16 residues. The V gene lost 0 bases and the J gene lost 8 bases, with 19 bases spanning the gap. The V gene's germline CDR1 is LGHDT and CDR2 YNNKEL (reference sequence). The CDR3 DNA follows: TGTGCCAGCAGCCAAGATCGAAGGGTCAGGTTCGGCGGCTACACCTTC. Translated, it gives CASSQDRRVRFGGYTF.

The gene calls are TRBV10-3 and TRBJ1-4; no clear D gene. The ends were cut back, 0 bases at V and 0 bases at J, with 11 bases in the middle. The germline CDR1 and CDR2 sequences are ENHRY and SYGVKD. The length of the CDR3 is 17 residues. CDR3 sequence: CAISESHNSATNEKLFF. CDR3 nucleotides: TGTGCCATCAGTGAGTCTCACAACAGTGCAACTAATGAAAAACTGTTTTTT.